Presented here are 7 T cell receptor beta chains from one specimen sequenced in a study of read filtering for tumor transcriptome and immune sequencing. This library used roughly 430 ng RNA and molecular barcoded adaptors spanning alpha/delta and beta/gamma chains. TCRdb analysed the reads with MiXCR anew, one entry per CDR3 protein. The sample holds about 14,000 distinct CDR3 sequences, about a fifth seen once. The sequenced material came from a population of CD138-negative cells sorted from bone marrow. The receptors shown here come from a donor aged 40 or older with multiple myeloma.

In regard to this clonotype: A read error may produce the germline difference seen at one junction end. The chain is built from TRBV3-1 and TRBJ2-5; D may be TRBD1 or TRBD2 (5 bases each). Germline assignment: CDR1 LGHDT and CDR2 YNNKEL (reference sequence). The CDR3 covers 15 residues. CDR3 residues: CASSPGPTPQGTQYF. In DNA form, the CDR3 reads TGTGCCAGCAGCCCGGGACCGACCCCCCAAGGGACCCAGTACTTC.

This clonotype appeared many times. V usage is TRBV3-2 and J usage is TRBJ2-1; the D segment call TRBD1 is taken from the table without a DNA check. TRBV3-2 is assigned pseudogene status. The CDR3 is 14 residues long. The CDR3 DNA reads TGTGCCAGCAGCCAAGAACAGGCAGGCAATGAGCAGTTCTTC. Translating gives CASSQEQAGNEQFF.

The chain joins TRBV20-1 to TRBJ2-5, with 13 bases lining up with TRBD2. CDR3 length: 18 amino acids. V was clipped by 0 bases and J by 2 bases; unmatched bases: 9. Germline V CDR1 and CDR2: DFQATT, SNEGSKA (reference sequence). The CDR3, as DNA: TGCAGTGCTAGAGATGGAACTAGCGGGGGGGCTTGGCAAGAGACCCAGTACTTC. Translation gives CSARDGTSGGAWQETQYF.

As for this clonotype: A single base separates this from a much larger clone, so it may be a read error. No conserved phenylalanine or tryptophan is present at the end of the CDR3, so a read error is the likely explanation. The chain couples TRBV5-1 to TRBJ2-7; D remains ambiguous. Per germline, CDR1 SGHRS and CDR2 YFSETQ. This CDR3 comprises 15 residues. Trimming pared 0 bases from V and 0 bases from J, leaving 10 bases between. The CDR3 coding sequence is TGCGCCAGCAGCTTGGAGGGCCCCGGCTCCTACGAGCAGTACTTG. Translated, it gives CASSLEGPGSYEQYL.

This clonotype was counted only a few times. V gene TRBV20-1 combines with J gene TRBJ1-1, with D hard to call. The germline gives CDR1 DFQATT, CDR2 SNEGSKA (reference sequence). This CDR3 is 13 amino acids long. V was clipped by 7 bases and J by 0 bases, with 12 bases between them. The CDR3 region is CSVAGAMNTEAFF. In DNA, the CDR3 is TGCAGTGTGGCGGGTGCCATGAACACTGAAGCTTTCTTT.

This clonotype turned up a few times. The rearrangement links TRBV19 to TRBJ1-3, with a weak D call TRBD1 (5 bases). The CDR3 covers 17 residues. Trimming stripped 10 bases from V and 2 bases from J, with 24 bases between. Germline V lookup: CDR1 LNHDA, CDR2 SQIVND (reference sequence). Written as DNA, the CDR3 is TGTGCCACCTCATCCCCCCAGGGAGTTGGGCCTGGAAACACCATATATTTT. As protein: CATSSPQGVGPGNTIYF. The whole variable domain, remainder taken from reference TRBV19 and TRBJ1-3, is DGGITQSPKYLFRKEGQNVTLSCEQNLNHDAMYWYRQDPGQGLRLIYYSQIVNDFQKGDIAEGYSVSREKKESFPLTVTSAQKNPTAFYLCATSSPQGVGPGNTIYFGEGSWLTVV.

This clonotype was counted ten times or more. This rearrangement joins TRBV27 to TRBJ2-7; D gene uncertain. V lost 5 bases to trimming and J lost 2 bases, with 10 bases between them. The CDR3 length is 13 residues. Per the germline V gene, CDR1 is MNHEY and CDR2 is SMNVEV (reference sequence). The CDR3 coding sequence is TGTGCCAGCAGTCCAAGTACGACCTACGAGCAGTACTTC. Protein: CASSPSTTYEQYF.